The T cell receptor (beta chain) under discussion was sequenced for a study of immune characterization of retroperitoneal liposarcoma. The CDR3 extends over 12 amino acids. Trimming removed 5 bases at V and 10 bases at J, with 12 bases between. Each CDR3 protein gets one entry after TCRdb re-called the PCR reads with MiXCR. The data contain about 9,600 distinct CDR3 sequences, around 28% of them singletons. This chain joins TRBV12-3 or TRBV12-4 and TRBJ2-1, with D unresolved. The specimen was tumor tissue. The origin of this receptor is a male donor with retroperitoneal liposarcoma. The CDR3 DNA reads as TGTGCCAGCAGTCTATCCCCCTACGAGCAGTTCTTC. This gives the protein CASSLSPYEQFF.